This paragraph reports one TCR beta chain. No antigen is known for it. These data are taken from a study of CXCR3-negative and CXCR3-positive naive CD8 T cells. Per germline, CDR1 MDHEN and CDR2 SYDVKM. The CDR3 is 17 residues long. Each CD8+ T cell subset was flow-sorted in triplicate. Every sort contained about 310,000 cells. TRB cDNA libraries were made by UMI-labeled 5' RACE. After re-calling the 5' RACE reads, TCRdb lists one entry per CDR3 protein, DNA absent. In all, the sample yields 84,000 or so distinct CDR3 sequences. The study, taken as a whole, reports: Naive CXCR3-positive cells had TRB CDR3s more hydrophobic than those of CXCR3-negative naive cells. Comparison of naive CXCR3-negative and CXCR3-positive cells revealed similar TRBV-TRBJ usage, while memory cells differed. For the naive subsets, surface CD5 was similar, and TCR strength was inferred from TRB CDR3 properties.

The chain couples TRBV28 to TRBJ2-7; without DNA, the TCRdb call of TRBD1 cannot be checked. The sequence was collected from a human donor in good health. Some clones in this sample may be carry-over from other donors' samples. The sample consisted of naive CXCR3+ CD8+ T cells from blood. As to subset: CD45RO-CCR7+CD27+CD95- naive CD8+ T cells expressing CXCR3 (TNR3+). The CDR3 region is CASSLLLQGEGKGEQYF.